This TCR beta chain is from a study of post-analysis software for immune sequencing data. At the level of the study: Clinical courses comprised relapsing-remitting, secondary progressive and progressive-relapsing multiple sclerosis.

Notes on this clonotype: Its target is unknown.

Study-level points and caveats: Same-batch samples co-clustered strongly by F measure. Significantly decreased normalized Chao1 diversity was recorded for multiple sclerosis patients relative to controls.

TCR beta cDNA libraries included unique molecular identifiers. TCRdb used MiXCR to reprocess the PCR reads, holding one entry per CDR3 protein. The sample contains more than 450,000 distinct CDR3 sequences, around 34% of which appear only once. This receptor was obtained from a girl aged 2 to 17 with multiple sclerosis. The source material was blood.

The CDR3 loop reads CSASRITGQGSYEQYF. In DNA, the CDR3 is TGCAGTGCTAGCCGGATTACGGGACAGGGATCCTACGAGCAGTACTTC. The chain uses TRBV20-1 and TRBJ2-7, with 9 bases aligning to TRBD1. Looked up from germline, CDR1 is DFQATT and CDR2 is SNEGSKA (reference sequence). The V segment lost 3 bases and the J segment 1 base; nucleotides outside the gene matches: 10. The length of the CDR3 is 16 residues.